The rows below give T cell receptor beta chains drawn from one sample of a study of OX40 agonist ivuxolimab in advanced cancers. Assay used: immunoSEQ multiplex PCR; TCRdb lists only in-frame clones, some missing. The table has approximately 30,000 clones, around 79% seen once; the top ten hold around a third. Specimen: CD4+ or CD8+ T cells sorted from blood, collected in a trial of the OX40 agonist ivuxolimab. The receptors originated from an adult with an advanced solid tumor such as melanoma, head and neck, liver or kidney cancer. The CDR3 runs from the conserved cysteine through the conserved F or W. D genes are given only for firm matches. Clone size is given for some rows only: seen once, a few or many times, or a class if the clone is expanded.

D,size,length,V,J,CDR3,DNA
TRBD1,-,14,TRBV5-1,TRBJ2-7,CASSLWTGVNEQYF,TGCGCCAGCAGCTTATGGACAGGGGTGAACGAGCAGTACTTC
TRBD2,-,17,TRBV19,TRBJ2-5,CASSARSRLAGRETQYF,TGTGCCAGTAGTGCCCGCTCGCGACTAGCGGGAAGGGAGACCCAGTACTTC
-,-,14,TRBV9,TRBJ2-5,CASSVGGTQETQYF,TGTGCCAGCAGCGTAGGGGGAACTCAAGAGACCCAGTACTTC
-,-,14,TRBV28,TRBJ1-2,CASSFGRSSYGYTF,TGTGCCAGCAGTTTTGGCAGAAGTAGCTATGGCTACACCTTC
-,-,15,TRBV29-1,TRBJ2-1,CSVGGGRFFGNEQFF,TGCAGCGTTGGGGGGGGCAGGTTTTTTGGCAATGAGCAGTTCTTC
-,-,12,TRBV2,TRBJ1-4,CASSRQEEKLFF,TGTGCCAGCAGCCGCCAGGAGGAAAAACTGTTTTTT
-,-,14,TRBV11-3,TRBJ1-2,CASSLEVGNYGYTF,TGTGCCAGCAGCTTAGAAGTGGGTAACTATGGCTACACCTTC
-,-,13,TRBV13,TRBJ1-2,CASSFSSNYGYTF,TGTGCCAGCAGCTTTTCGTCTAACTATGGCTACACCTTC
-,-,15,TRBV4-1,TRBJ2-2,CASSQVGGYTGELFF,TGCGCCAGCAGCCAAGTGGGGGGTTACACCGGGGAGCTGTTTTTT
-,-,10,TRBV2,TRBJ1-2,CASSESGYTF,TGTGCCAGCAGTGAATCCGGCTACACCTTC
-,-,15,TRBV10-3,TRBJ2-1,CAISEGEGVYNEQFF,TGTGCCATCAGTGAAGGTGAAGGAGTCTACAATGAGCAGTTCTTC
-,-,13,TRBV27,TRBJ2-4,CASGFVPVNIQYF,TGTGCCAGCGGGTTCGTCCCAGTGAACATTCAGTACTTC
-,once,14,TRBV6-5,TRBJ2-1,CASSYLSPDNEQFF,TGTGCCAGCAGTTACTTATCTCCCGACAATGAGCAGTTCTTC
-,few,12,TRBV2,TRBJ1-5,CASRTIDQPQHF,TGTGCCAGCAGGACCATTGATCAGCCCCAGCATTTT
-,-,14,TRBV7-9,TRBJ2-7,CASSPPDPPYEQYF,TGTGCCAGCAGTCCGCCGGACCCCCCCTACGAGCAGTACTTC
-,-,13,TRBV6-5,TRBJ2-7,CASSYGQSYEQYF,TGTGCCAGCAGTTACGGACAATCCTACGAGCAGTACTTC
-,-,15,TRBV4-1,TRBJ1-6,CASSQEGGDGSPLHF,TGCGCCAGCAGCCAAGAGGGGGGAGATGGGTCACCCCTCCACTTT